This T cell receptor (beta chain) originates from a study of regulatory T cells in long-lasting Graves disease. Time point noted: newly diagnosed GD, antithyroid drugs for less than 3 months. Making the TCR library involved RNA that had been extracted from PBMCs. Combining iRepertoire HTBI primers with Arm-PCR of CDR3 regions, the authors built TCR beta libraries. TCRdb called the multiplex PCR reads again in MiXCR, with one record for every CDR3 protein. The table lists 500,000 or so distinct CDR3 sequences, about 15% of them singletons. This clonotype was counted between two and nine times. CDR3 length: 14 amino acids. Germline V lookup: CDR1 KGHSH, CDR2 LQKENI. After removal of 3 bases from V and 13 bases from J, the junction contained 7 bases not matched to a gene. The same data also went into a second study, on T cells in Graves' hyperthyroidism and ophthalmopathy. That publication notes: RT-PCR in the first round (using the HTBI primer set) targeted the TCR CDR3. Expanded thyroid clonotypes (above 0.001) were mostly also found in blood.

The sample consisted of peripheral blood mononuclear cells (PBMCs), taken at new diagnosis, from a patient treated with antithyroid drugs. The J gene is TRBJ2-2, the V gene TRBV18; TRBD1 matches 11 bases. This sequence was found in a woman aged 45 to 65 with Graves disease. CDR3 nucleotides: TGTGCCAGCTCACCGGCCGGACAGGGGGCTTTGCTGTTTTTT. This codes for CASSPAGQGALLFF.